The clone carrying this T cell receptor (beta chain) came up many times. The antigen is not known. Arm-PCR of CDR3 regions and iRepertoire HTBI primers were used to build TCR beta libraries. TCRdb used MiXCR to reprocess the multiplex PCR reads, holding one entry per CDR3 protein. The sample shows 420,000 or so distinct CDR3 sequences, 16% of them seen only once. The CDR3 is 15 residues long. CDR1 SGHTA and CDR2 FQGTGA come from the germline V gene. After removal of 5 bases from V and 0 bases from J, the junction contained 2 bases not matched to a gene. This sample is drawn from a study of regulatory T cells in long-lasting Graves disease. Study results and caveats: Fewer public clonotypes were shared by new patients (approximately 970) than by persistent patients (approximately 2,700). Persistent Graves' patients had lower TCR diversity than newly diagnosed ones.

The sample's time point: newly diagnosed GD, antithyroid drugs for less than 3 months. With RNA extracted from PBMCs as input, the TCR library was made. These data were also filed under a second study, of T cells in Graves' hyperthyroidism and ophthalmopathy. Per that study: Diagnoses rested on clinical symptoms, serum thyroxine and TRAb, thyroid ultrasound and orbital computed tomography. HTBI primers were the set used in a first-round RT-PCR of the TCR CDR3.

V and J are TRBV7-3 and TRBJ2-1, with 9 bases identical to TRBD2. Material: peripheral blood mononuclear cells (PBMCs), obtained at new diagnosis, from a patient treated with antithyroid drugs. The clonotype comes from a woman between 18 and 29 years old with Graves disease. CDR3 coding DNA: TGTGCCAGCAGCGTAGCGGGAGCCTCCTACAATGAGCAGTTCTTC. It codes for CASSVAGASYNEQFF.